This TCR beta chain was sequenced for a study of tumor-infiltrating lymphocytes in primary liver carcinoma. This CDR3 comprises 14 residues. A note on this clonotype: At one of its ends the junction is not consistent with the germline gene, which may arise from a read error.

For each extraction, RNA and DNA were obtained together from approximately 20-30 mg of unsorted bulk tissue. TCR beta cDNA came from 400 to 500 ng total RNA, primed with a constant-region primer. Library construction for TCR beta comprised three nested multiplex PCR rounds performed with slightly modified ARM-PCR. Use of TRBV1-TRBV30 forward primers with a C-beta reverse primer characterized the first two PCR rounds, which lasted 10 cycles each. TCRdb redid the calling of the multiplex PCR reads with MiXCR, one entry per CDR3 protein. Altogether around 27,000 distinct CDR3 sequences are present, 60% to 85% being singletons, with the ten largest covering just over 45%.

Input material: liver tumor tissue from sampling region 3. Indicated subset: tumor region T3, left-lateral pole. The chain carries TRBV12-3 or TRBV12-4 and TRBJ2-7, with D unclear. This sequence originates from a man aged 40-49 years with primary liver carcinoma and hepatitis B virus infection. CDR3 protein: CASSLVVGGGERYF. In DNA, the CDR3 is TGTGCCAGCAGTTTAGTGGTCGGCGGTGGCGAGCGGTACTTC.